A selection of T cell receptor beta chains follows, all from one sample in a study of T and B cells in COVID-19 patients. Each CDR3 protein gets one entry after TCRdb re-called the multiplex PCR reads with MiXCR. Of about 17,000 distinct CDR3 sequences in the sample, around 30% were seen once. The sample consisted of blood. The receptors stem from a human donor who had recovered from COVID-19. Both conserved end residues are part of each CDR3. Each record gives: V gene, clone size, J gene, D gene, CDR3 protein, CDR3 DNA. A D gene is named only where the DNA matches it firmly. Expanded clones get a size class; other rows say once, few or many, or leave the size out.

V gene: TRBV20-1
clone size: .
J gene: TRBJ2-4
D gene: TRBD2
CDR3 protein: CSAETSGGSLAKNIQYF
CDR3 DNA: TGCAGTGCCGAGACTAGCGGGGGGTCCCTAGCCAAAAACATTCAGTACTTC

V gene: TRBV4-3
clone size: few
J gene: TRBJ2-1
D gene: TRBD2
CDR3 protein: CASSQEAGGPNEQFF
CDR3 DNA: TGCGCCAGCAGCCAAGAGGCGGGGGGGCCCAATGAGCAGTTCTTC

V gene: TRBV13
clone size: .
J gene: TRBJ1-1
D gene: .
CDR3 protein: CASTVDRNTEAFF
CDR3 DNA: TGTGCCAGCACCGTGGACAGGAACACTGAAGCTTTCTTT

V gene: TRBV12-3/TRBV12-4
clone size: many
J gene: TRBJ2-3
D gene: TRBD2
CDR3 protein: CATSGTSGAPFTDTQYF
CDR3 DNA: TGTGCCACCTCCGGGACTAGCGGCGCCCCCTTCACAGATACGCAGTATTTT

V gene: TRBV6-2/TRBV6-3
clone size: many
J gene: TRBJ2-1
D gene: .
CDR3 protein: CASSPQRVYNEQFF
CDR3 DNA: TGTGCCAGCAGCCCCCAGCGGGTGTACAATGAGCAGTTCTTC

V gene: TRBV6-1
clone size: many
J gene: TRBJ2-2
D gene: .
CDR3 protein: CASSEEAGGSGELFF
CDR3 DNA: TGTGCCAGCAGTGAAGAGGCAGGGGGGAGCGGGGAGCTGTTTTTT

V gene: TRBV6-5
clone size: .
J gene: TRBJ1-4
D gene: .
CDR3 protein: CASSWGGSSEKLFF
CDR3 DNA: TGTGCCAGCAGTTGGGGTGGGAGTTCTGAAAAACTGTTTTTT

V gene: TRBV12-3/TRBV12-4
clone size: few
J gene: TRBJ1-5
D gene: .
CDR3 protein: CASSNRVWNQPQHF
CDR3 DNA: TGTGCCAGCTCGAATAGGGTCTGGAATCAGCCCCAGCATTTT

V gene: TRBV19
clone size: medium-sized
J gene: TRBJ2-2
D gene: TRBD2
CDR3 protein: CASSIAGGMNTGELFF
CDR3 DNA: TGTGCCAGTAGTATCGCGGGGGGCATGAACACCGGGGAGCTGTTTTTT

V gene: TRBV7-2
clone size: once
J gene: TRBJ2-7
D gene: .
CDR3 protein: CASSITRDKQYF
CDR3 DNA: TGTGCCAGCAGCATCACCAGGGATAAGCAGTACTTC

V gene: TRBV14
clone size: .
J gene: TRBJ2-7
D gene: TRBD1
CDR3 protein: CASRQLLDRAQHDEQYF
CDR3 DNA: TGTGCCAGCAGACAGCTACTCGACAGGGCCCAACATGACGAGCAGTACTTC

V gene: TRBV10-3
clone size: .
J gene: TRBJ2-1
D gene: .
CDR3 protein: CATKSVGGHNEQFF
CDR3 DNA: TGTGCCACCAAGTCAGTCGGGGGCCACAATGAGCAGTTCTTC

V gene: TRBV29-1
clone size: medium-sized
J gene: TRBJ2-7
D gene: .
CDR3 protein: CSAVGDTYEHYF
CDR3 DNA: TGCAGCGCCGTGGGAGATACCTACGAGCATTACTTC

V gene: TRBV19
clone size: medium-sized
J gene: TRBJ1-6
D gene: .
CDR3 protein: CATSRREYSPLHF
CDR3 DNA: TGTGCCACCTCAAGGAGGGAGTATTCACCCCTCCACTTT

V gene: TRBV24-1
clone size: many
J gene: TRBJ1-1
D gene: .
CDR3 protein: CATSDRGKTEAFF
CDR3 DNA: TGTGCCACCAGTGATCGAGGCAAAACTGAAGCTTTCTTT

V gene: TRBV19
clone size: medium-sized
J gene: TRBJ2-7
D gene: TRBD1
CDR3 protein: CAVTKRGRQGEQYF
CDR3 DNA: TGTGCGGTTACCAAGAGGGGGCGTCAAGGCGAGCAGTACTTC

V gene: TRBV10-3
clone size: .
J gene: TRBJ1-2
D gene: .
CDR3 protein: CAISEFLDSNYGYTF
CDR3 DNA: TGTGCCATCAGTGAGTTCTTAGACAGTAACTATGGCTACACCTTC

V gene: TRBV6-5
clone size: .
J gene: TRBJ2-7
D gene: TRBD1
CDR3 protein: CASSADRGTYGQYF
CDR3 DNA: TGTGCCAGCAGTGCGGACAGGGGAACCTACGGGCAGTACTTC

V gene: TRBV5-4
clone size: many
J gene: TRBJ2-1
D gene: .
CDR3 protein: CASSLEVSGNEQFF
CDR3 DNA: TGTGCCAGCAGCTTGGAGGTTTCCGGCAATGAGCAGTTCTTC

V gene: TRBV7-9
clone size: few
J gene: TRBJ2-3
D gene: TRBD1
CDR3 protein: CASSLARQGATDTQYF
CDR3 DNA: TGTGCCAGCAGCTTAGCCAGACAGGGGGCCACAGATACGCAGTATTTT

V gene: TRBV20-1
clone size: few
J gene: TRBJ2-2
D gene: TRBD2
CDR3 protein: CSALGLAETGELFF
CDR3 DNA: TGCAGTGCCCTAGGACTAGCAGAGACCGGGGAGCTGTTTTTT

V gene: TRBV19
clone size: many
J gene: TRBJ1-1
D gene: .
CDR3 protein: CASSIGAGVVTEAFF
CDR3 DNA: TGTGCCAGTAGTATTGGGGCGGGGGTCGTCACTGAAGCTTTCTTT

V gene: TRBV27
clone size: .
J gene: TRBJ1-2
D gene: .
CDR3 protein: CASSSRRANYGYTF
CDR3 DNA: TGTGCCAGCAGTTCGCGGCGGGCCAACTATGGCTACACCTTC

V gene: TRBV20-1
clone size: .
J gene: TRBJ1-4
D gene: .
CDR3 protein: CSASQREGEKLFF
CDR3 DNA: TGCAGTGCTTCGCAACGGGAGGGCGAAAAACTGTTTTTT

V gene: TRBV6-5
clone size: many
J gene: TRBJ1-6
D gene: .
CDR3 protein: CATTLRFSYNSPLHF
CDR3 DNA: TGTGCCACCACCCTCCGGTTCTCCTATAATTCACCCCTCCACTTT

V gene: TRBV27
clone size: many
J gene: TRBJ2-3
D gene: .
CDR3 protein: CASSLDRNRGASTDTQYF
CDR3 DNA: TGTGCCAGCAGTTTAGACCGAAATCGGGGGGCAAGCACAGATACGCAGTATTTT

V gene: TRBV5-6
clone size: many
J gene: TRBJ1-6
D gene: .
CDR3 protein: CASSLELDNSPLHF
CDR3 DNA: TGTGCCAGCAGCTTGGAGCTGGATAATTCACCCCTCCACTTT

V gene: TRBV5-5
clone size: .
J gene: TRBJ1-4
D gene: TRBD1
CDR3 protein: CASSYDRAGGEKLFF
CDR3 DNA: TGTGCCAGCAGCTACGACAGGGCTGGAGGTGAAAAACTGTTTTTT

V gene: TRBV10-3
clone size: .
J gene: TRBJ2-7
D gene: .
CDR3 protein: CAISLDGLQEQYF
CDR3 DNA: TGTGCCATTAGCCTGGACGGGTTACAGGAGCAGTACTTC

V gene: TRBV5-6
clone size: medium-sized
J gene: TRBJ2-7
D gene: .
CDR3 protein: CASSLDRGAREQYF
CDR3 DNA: TGTGCCAGCAGCCTCGACCGGGGGGCCAGGGAGCAGTACTTC

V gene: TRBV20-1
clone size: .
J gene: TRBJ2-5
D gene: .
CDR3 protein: CSASPGPVETQYF
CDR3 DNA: TGCAGTGCTTCCCCGGGTCCTGTGGAGACCCAGTACTTC

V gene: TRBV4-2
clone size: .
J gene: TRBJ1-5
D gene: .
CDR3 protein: CASSQDWSGGFGNQPQHF
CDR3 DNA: TGTGCCAGCAGCCAAGATTGGAGTGGCGGGTTTGGCAATCAGCCCCAGCATTTT

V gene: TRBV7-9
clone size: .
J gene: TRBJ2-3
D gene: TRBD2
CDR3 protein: CAAAGVTTDTQYF
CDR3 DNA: TGTGCCGCGGCGGGGGTTACAACAGATACGCAGTATTTT

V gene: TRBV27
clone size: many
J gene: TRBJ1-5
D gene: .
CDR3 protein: CASSPTSRGPQSNQPQHF
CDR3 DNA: TGTGCCAGCAGTCCCACATCCAGGGGACCTCAGAGCAATCAGCCCCAGCATTTT

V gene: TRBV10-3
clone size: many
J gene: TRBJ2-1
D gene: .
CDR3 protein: CATTGGVANEQFF
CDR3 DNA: TGTGCCACCACCGGGGGCGTAGCAAATGAGCAGTTCTTC

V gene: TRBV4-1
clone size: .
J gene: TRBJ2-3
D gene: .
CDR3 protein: CASSQGVGLPTDTQYF
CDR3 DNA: TGCGCCAGCAGCCAAGGAGTGGGCCTGCCCACAGATACGCAGTATTTT

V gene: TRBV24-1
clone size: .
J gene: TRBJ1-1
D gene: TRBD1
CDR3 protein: CATSDLMAGGLKSTWTEAFF
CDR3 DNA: TGTGCCACCAGTGATTTGATGGCAGGGGGCCTCAAAAGTACCTGGACTGAAGCTTTCTTT

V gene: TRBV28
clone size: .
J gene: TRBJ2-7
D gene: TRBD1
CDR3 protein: CASSLGRDRAYF
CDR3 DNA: TGTGCCAGCAGTTTAGGTCGGGACAGGGCCTACTTC

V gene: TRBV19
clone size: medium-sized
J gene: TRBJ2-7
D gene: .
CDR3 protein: CASSPLGRGAYEQYF
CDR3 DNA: TGTGCCAGTAGTCCGCTAGGTCGCGGTGCCTACGAGCAGTACTTC

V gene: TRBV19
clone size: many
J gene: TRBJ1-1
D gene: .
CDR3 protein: CASSIGRGQLNTEAFF
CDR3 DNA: TGTGCCAGTAGTATTGGGCGTGGGCAGCTGAACACTGAAGCTTTCTTT

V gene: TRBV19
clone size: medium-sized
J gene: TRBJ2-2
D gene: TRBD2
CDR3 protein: CASSITRTSGTGELFF
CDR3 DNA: TGTGCCAGTAGTATAACTCGTACTAGCGGCACCGGGGAGCTGTTTTTT

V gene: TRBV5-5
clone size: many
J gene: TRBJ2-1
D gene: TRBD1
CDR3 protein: CASSTNTGGRHNEQFF
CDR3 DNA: TGTGCCAGCAGCACCAACACAGGGGGGAGACACAATGAGCAGTTCTTC

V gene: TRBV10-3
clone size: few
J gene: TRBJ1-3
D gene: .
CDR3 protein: CAISDSGNTIYF
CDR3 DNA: TGTGCCATCAGTGATTCCGGAAACACCATATATTTT

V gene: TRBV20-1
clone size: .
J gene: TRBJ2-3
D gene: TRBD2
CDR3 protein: CSVRDGREPISDTQYF
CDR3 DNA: TGCAGTGTCAGGGATGGGAGGGAGCCGATTTCAGATACGCAGTATTTT

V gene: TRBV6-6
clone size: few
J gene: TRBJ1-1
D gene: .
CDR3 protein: CASSSPGVNTEAFF
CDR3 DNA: TGTGCCAGCAGTAGCCCCGGGGTCAACACTGAAGCTTTCTTT

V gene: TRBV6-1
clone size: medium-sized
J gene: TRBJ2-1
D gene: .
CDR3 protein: CASSEHRFF
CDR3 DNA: TGTGCCAGCAGTGAACACCGGTTCTTC

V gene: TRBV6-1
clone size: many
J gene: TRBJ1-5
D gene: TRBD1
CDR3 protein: CASTDGQGAHQPQHF
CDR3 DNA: TGTGCCAGCACTGACGGACAGGGGGCACATCAGCCCCAGCATTTT

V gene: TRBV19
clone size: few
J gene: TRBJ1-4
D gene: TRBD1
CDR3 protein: CASSIRDRGETTNEKLFF
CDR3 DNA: TGTGCCAGTAGTATCCGGGACAGGGGAGAAACAACTAATGAAAAACTGTTTTTT

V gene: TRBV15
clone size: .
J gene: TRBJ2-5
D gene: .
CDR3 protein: CATSRLQETQYF
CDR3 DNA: TGTGCCACCAGCAGATTACAAGAGACCCAGTACTTC

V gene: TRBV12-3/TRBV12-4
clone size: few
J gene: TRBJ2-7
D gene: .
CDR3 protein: CASSQGSEQYF
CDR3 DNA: TGTGCCAGCAGCCAGGGGTCCGAGCAGTACTTC

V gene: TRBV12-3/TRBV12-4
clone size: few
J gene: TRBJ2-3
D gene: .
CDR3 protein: CASSNGGVPTDTQYF
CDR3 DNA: TGTGCCAGCAGCAATGGAGGGGTTCCCACAGATACGCAGTATTTT

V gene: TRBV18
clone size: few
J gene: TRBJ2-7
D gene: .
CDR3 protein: CASSPPGPRVYEQYF
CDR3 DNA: TGTGCCAGCTCACCACCGGGGCCTAGAGTCTACGAGCAGTACTTC

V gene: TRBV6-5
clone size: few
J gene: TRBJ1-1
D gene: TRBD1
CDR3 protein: CASRRDRMNTEAFF
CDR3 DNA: TGTGCCAGCAGACGGGACAGGATGAACACTGAAGCTTTCTTT

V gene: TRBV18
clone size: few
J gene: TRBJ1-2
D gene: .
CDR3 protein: CASSQGDQTFFNYGYTF
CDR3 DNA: TGTGCCAGCTCACAAGGTGATCAGACGTTCTTTAACTATGGCTACACCTTC

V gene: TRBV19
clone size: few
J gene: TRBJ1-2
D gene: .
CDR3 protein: CASSIRDEVNYGYTF
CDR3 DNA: TGTGCCAGTAGTATCCGGGACGAGGTCAACTATGGCTACACCTTC

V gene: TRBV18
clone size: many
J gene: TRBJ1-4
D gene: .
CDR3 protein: CASSPPTETNEKLFF
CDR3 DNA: TGTGCCAGCTCACCTCCGACGGAGACTAATGAAAAACTGTTTTTT

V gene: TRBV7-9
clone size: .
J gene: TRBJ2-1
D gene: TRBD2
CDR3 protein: CASSLLAGGPGNEQFF
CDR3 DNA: TGTGCCAGCAGCTTGCTAGCGGGGGGGCCCGGGAATGAGCAGTTCTTC